These 12 T cell receptor beta chains were sequenced from one sample in a study of blood T cell repertoires in COVID-19. Some clones are missing from TCRdb's copy, which holds only in-frame ones; the method was immunoSEQ multiplex PCR. The sample lists about 130,000 clones, more than 70% seen once, with 1% to 1.5% in the top ten. The source material was peripheral blood. All receptors derive from a woman aged 80 or over with acute or convalescent COVID-19.

On this clone itself: This CDR3 is also generated by other DNA sequences in the sample. The CDR3 DNA follows: TGCGCCAGCAGCCCGGGGACAGCGAACACTGAAGCTTTCTTT. Translating it yields CASSPGTANTEAFF. The gene calls are TRBV5-1 and TRBJ1-1; 7 bases align to TRBD1. CDR1 is SGHRS and CDR2 is YFSETQ in the germline V gene. V was pared by 4 bases and J by 1 base, with 4 bases of the junction left unmatched. The CDR3 is 14 amino acids.

The CDR3 bases are TGTGCCAGCAGCCAACTCGCTGGGGCGACCCTGGGAAACACCATATATTTT. Amino acid sequence: CASSQLAGATLGNTIYF. The rearrangement links TRBV3-1 (or the pseudogene TRBV3-2) to TRBJ1-3, with a weak D call TRBD1 (5 bases). V shed 2 bases and J shed 4 bases, with 18 bases lying between them. This CDR3 is built from 17 residues. Germline V gives CDR1 LGHDT, CDR2 YNNKEL (reference sequence).

The rearrangement joins TRBV5-1 to TRBJ1-5; D possibly corresponds to TRBD1 (5 bases). Germline-derived CDR1 and CDR2 are SGHRS and YFSETQ. CDR3 length: 13 amino acids. Trimming cost V 2 bases and J 5 bases, with 8 bases left between them. DNA of the CDR3: TGCGCCAGCAGCTTAACCAGGGATCAGCCCCAGCATTTT. Translating gives CASSLTRDQPQHF. Supplemented by reference TRBV5-1 and TRBJ1-5, the full variable domain reads KAGVTQTPRYLIKTRGQQVTLSCSPISGHRSVSWYQQTPGQGLQFLFEYFSETQRNKGNFPGRFSGRQFSNSRSEMNVSTLELGDSALYLCASSLTRDQPQHFGDGTRLSIL.

The rearrangement joins TRBV7-6 to TRBJ1-2; 7 positions match TRBD1. CDR3 length: 15 amino acids. Germline CDR1 reads SGHVS; CDR2 reads FNYEAQ. The J segment lost 0 bases and the V segment lost 5 bases, leaving 6 bases of the junction unmatched. This CDR3 is CASSPGGSTNYGYTF. The CDR3 region has the DNA TGTGCCAGCAGCCCAGGGGGATCGACTAACTATGGCTACACCTTC.

The V gene is TRBV11-3, the J gene TRBJ2-7, with D possibly TRBD2 on 5 matching bases. V lost 1 base, J lost 3 bases, and 7 bases lay in between. The CDR3 sequence is 13 residues long. Germline V gives CDR1 SGHNT, CDR2 YENEEA. The CDR3 coding sequence is TGTGCCAGCAGCTTAGGTAGCGACTACGAGCAGTACTTC. It is translated as CASSLGSDYEQYF. Together with reference TRBV11-3 and TRBJ2-7, the CDR3 gives the full variable domain: EAGVVQSPRYKIIEKKQPVAFWCNPISGHNTLYWYLQNLGQGPELLIRYENEEAVDDSQLPKDRFSAERLKGVDSTLKIQPAELGDSAVYLCASSLGSDYEQYFGPGTRLTVT.

The V call is TRBV6-5, the J call TRBJ1-5; D might be TRBD1 (5 bases). Trimming cost V 5 bases and J 8 bases, with 19 bases left between them. Germline V gene lookup returns CDR1 MNHEY and CDR2 SVGAGI. The CDR3 contains 15 residues. The CDR3 is CASSPEQFIREPQHF. The DNA of the CDR3 is TGTGCCAGCAGTCCCGAGCAGTTCATCAGGGAGCCCCAGCATTTT.

The CDR3 loop is CASSLDRFYGYTF. The CDR3 nucleotides read TGTGCCAGCAGTTTGGACAGGTTCTATGGCTACACCTTC. The V call is TRBV28, the J call TRBJ1-2, with 7 positions matching TRBD1. The trim removed 3 bases at V and 4 bases at J, leaving 2 bases unmatched. This CDR3 is built from 13 residues. CDR1 and CDR2 from the germline V gene are MDHEN and SYDVKM.

The chain recombines TRBV7-9 with TRBJ1-4; D ambiguous. Looked up from germline, CDR1 is SEHNR and CDR2 is FQNEAQ (reference sequence). V dropped 3 bases and J dropped 4 bases, with 6 bases sitting between them. This CDR3 contains 13 residues. The CDR3 reads CASSFRDNEKLFF. Written as DNA, the CDR3 is TGTGCCAGCAGCTTTCGGGATAATGAAAAACTGTTTTTT. Full variable domain (remainder filled in from reference TRBV7-9 and TRBJ1-4): DTGVSQNPRHKITKRGQNVTFRCDPISEHNRLYWYRQTLGQGPEFLTYFQNEAQLEKSRLLSDRFSAERPKGSFSTLEIQRTEQGDSAMYLCASSFRDNEKLFFGSGTQLSVL.

V gene TRBV7-2 combines with J gene TRBJ2-5; D might be TRBD1 (5 bases). The CDR3 is 13 amino acids. The V gene lost 7 bases and the J gene lost 5 bases, with 14 bases spanning the gap. Germline CDR1 is SGHTA and CDR2 is FQGNSA. The CDR3 bases are TGTGCCAGCATGATAGGGGTAGATGAGACCCAGTACTTC. Translation gives CASMIGVDETQYF.

The genes are TRBV3-1 (or the pseudogene TRBV3-2) and TRBJ1-2; D not certain. Trimming cost V 3 bases and J 6 bases, with 14 bases left between them. The germline V gene encodes CDR1 LGHDT and CDR2 YNNKEL (reference sequence). This CDR3 is built from 14 residues. The CDR3 nucleotides read TGTGCCAGCAGCCAGGCCGACTGGAGAGATGGCTACACCTTC. Translated, it gives CASSQADWRDGYTF.

The V and J genes are TRBV28 and TRBJ1-2; TRBD1 aligns across 8 bases. Trimming took 6 bases from V and 2 from J; bases not matched to a gene: 8. This CDR3 contains 15 residues. Germline V gives CDR1 MDHEN, CDR2 SYDVKM. The DNA of the CDR3 is TGTGCCAGCAGAATAGGACAGGGTTTAAACTATGGCTACACCTTC. Amino acid sequence: CASRIGQGLNYGYTF.

The chain recombines TRBV6-5 with TRBJ1-4, with unresolved D. Germline CDR1 and CDR2: MNHEY and SVGAGI. The V end was cut by 0 bases, the J end by 11 bases, with 10 bases between. This CDR3 is 13 amino acids long. The CDR3 here is CASSYSVPRKLFF. The CDR3 nucleotides are TGTGCCAGCAGTTACTCGGTCCCGAGGAAACTGTTTTTT.